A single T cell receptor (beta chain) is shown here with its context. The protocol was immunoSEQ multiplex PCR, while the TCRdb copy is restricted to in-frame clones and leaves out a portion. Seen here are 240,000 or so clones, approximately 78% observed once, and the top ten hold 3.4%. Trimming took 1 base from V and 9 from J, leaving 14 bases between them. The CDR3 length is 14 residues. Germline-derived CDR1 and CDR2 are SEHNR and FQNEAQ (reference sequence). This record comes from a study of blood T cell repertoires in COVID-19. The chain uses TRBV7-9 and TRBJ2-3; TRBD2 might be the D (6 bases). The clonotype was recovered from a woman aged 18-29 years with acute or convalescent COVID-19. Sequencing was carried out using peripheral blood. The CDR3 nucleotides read TGTGCCAGCAGCTTAGATTCGGGGGAGGCAACGCAGTATTTT. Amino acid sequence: CASSLDSGEATQYF. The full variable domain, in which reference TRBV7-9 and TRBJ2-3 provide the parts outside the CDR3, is DTGVSQNPRHKITKRGQNVTFRCDPISEHNRLYWYRQTLGQGPEFLTYFQNEAQLEKSRLLSDRFSAERPKGSFSTLEIQRTEQGDSAMYLCASSLDSGEATQYFGPGTRLTVL.